The clone carrying this T cell receptor beta chain was seen only a few times. It was with a sample-barcoded 5' primer and a J-beta primer mix that a second PCR of about 6 to 12 cycles was run. TCRdb re-called the 5' RACE reads through MiXCR, storing one row per CDR3 protein. The sample lists 870,000 or so distinct CDR3 sequences, 25% to 30% occurring once. The CDR3 sequence is 15 residues long. The V gene lost 4 bases and the J gene lost 0 bases, with 13 bases spanning the gap. Germline assignment: CDR1 SEHNR and CDR2 FQNEAQ (reference sequence). The data are from a study of blood T cells in healthy people across ages.

The origin of this receptor is a woman of 80 years or more in good health. Sequencing used blood. This chain links TRBV7-9 with TRBJ2-7; D is possibly TRBD1 (6 bases). The CDR3 DNA reads as TGTGCCAGCAGCTGGAGACAGGCCAGCTCCTACGAGCAGTACTTC. Its protein product is CASSWRQASSYEQYF.